This T cell receptor (beta chain) was obtained from a study of post-analysis software for immune sequencing data. General observations from the study: TRBV segments more frequent in patients than in controls numbered about 5 and included TRBV5-6, TRBV5-1 and TRBV20-1.

Researchers reported that TCR beta cDNA libraries carried unique molecular identifiers. Starting from roughly 1.1 to 9.2 million T cells, the study yielded roughly 0.5 million cDNA molecules. TCRdb analysed the PCR reads with MiXCR anew, one entry per CDR3 protein. Here the sample spans about 460,000 distinct CDR3 sequences, roughly 46% being singletons. Comment on this clonotype: Its target is unknown.

CDR3 length equals 15 residues. The germline V gene has CDR1 SQVTM and CDR2 ANQGSEA. Trimming cost V 3 bases and J 3 bases, with 12 bases left between them. The sequence was obtained from a girl aged 5-17 years with multiple sclerosis. The specimen was blood. The rearrangement joins TRBV29-1 to TRBJ2-6, with a weak D call TRBD1 (6 bases). The CDR3 nucleotides read TGCAGCGTTGATTTCAGGGGAAATGGGGCCAACGTCCTGACTTTC. Encoded protein: CSVDFRGNGANVLTF.